These 4 T cell receptor beta chains were all obtained from the same sample, sequenced in a study of OX40 agonist ivuxolimab in advanced cancers. Sequencing used immunoSEQ multiplex PCR; TCRdb keeps in-frame clones, though not all of them. Of approximately 94,000 clones listed, around 80% are singletons. The sequences come from CD4+ or CD8+ T cells sorted from blood, collected in a trial of the OX40 agonist ivuxolimab. The receptors originated from an adult with an advanced solid tumor such as melanoma, head and neck, liver or kidney cancer.

This chain joins TRBV4-3 and TRBJ1-1; no definite D call. The CDR3 is 14 residues long. Germline CDR1 LGHNA, CDR2 YSLEER. The germline V and J ends were trimmed by 0 bases and 7 bases, with 12 bases remaining between them. CDR3: CASSQESWGGEAFF. The DNA for the CDR3 is TGCGCCAGCAGCCAAGAAAGTTGGGGAGGTGAAGCTTTCTTT.

This clone turned up a few times. The rearrangement uses TRBV29-1 and TRBJ1-3; D unclear. V shed 7 bases and J shed 0 bases, with 10 bases lying between them. The CDR3 contains 13 residues. Germline V gene lookup returns CDR1 SQVTM and CDR2 ANQGSEA. CDR3 coding DNA: TGCAGCGGTCAGGTGGTCTCTGGAAACACCATATATTTT. Translating gives CSGQVVSGNTIYF.

This clone was seen only a few times. The rearrangement links TRBV7-9 to TRBJ1-2; 7 bases map to TRBD1. This CDR3 has 14 residues. Germline V gene lookup returns CDR1 SEHNR and CDR2 FQNEAQ (reference sequence). Unmatched junction bases numbered 8, after V lost 2 bases and J lost 8 bases. CDR3 sequence: CASSLTTGLYGYTF. The CDR3 region has the DNA TGTGCCAGCAGCTTAACGACAGGGCTATACGGCTACACCTTC.

The chain has TRBV7-3 and TRBJ2-5, with 9 bases fitting TRBD2. The DNA end is a closer match to TRBJ2-7, so the J assignment may be wrong. Germline loops: CDR1 SGHTA, CDR2 FQGTGA. CDR3 length: 14 residues. CDR3 sequence (DNA): TGTGCCAGCAGCTTAACCGGGACTAGCCACGAGCAGTACTTC. Amino acid sequence: CASSLTGTSHEQYF.